This T cell receptor beta chain is from a study of cytomegalovirus exposure and HLA in healthy donors. Notes on the study in general: High specificity and sensitivity for cytomegalovirus status were reported for the classifier. It has been reported that TCR beta sequences accurately predicted the HLA-A and HLA-B alleles of most subjects.

60 Vbeta and 13 Jbeta primers were used in PCR. TCRdb keeps only in-frame clones here, not all; method: immunoSEQ multiplex PCR. Of tens of thousands of clones detected, about 70% appear once; the ten largest clones hold 2.1%. Notes on this clone: Its antigen remains unknown.

The clonotype was recovered from a young man in good health and CMV-seronegative. The sequencing sample was made of PBMCs.

The CDR3: CASRDNSYGYTF. The CDR3 DNA sequence: TGTGCCAGCAGAGATAACTCCTATGGCTACACCTTC. The V and J genes are TRBV9 and TRBJ1-2; D call uncertain. Germline V gene sequence: CDR1 SGDLS, CDR2 YYNGEE. V lost 5 bases and J 4 bases, leaving 9 bases between the germline ends. The CDR3 length is 12 residues.